This T cell receptor beta chain was documented in a study of human T cells and chemical hapten exposure. The V and J ends lost 4 bases and 2 bases respectively, with 5 bases between them. Germline-derived CDR1 and CDR2 are SNHLY and FYNNEI. The CDR3 consists of 12 residues. Time point given: patch test 2, 6 weeks after DPC sensitization. Treatment specified: therapeutic diphenylcyclopropenone sensitization with weekly scalp DPC. TCRdb passed the RACE reads through MiXCR, listing each CDR3 protein once. The sample records 360,000 or so distinct CDR3 sequences, 6% to 7% being singletons. Study results and caveats: Versus controls, expanded TCRs had significantly more large CDR3 similarity clusters.

There are many counts of this clonotype. Its antigen is still unknown. The sequenced sample was whole blood, obtained in connection with sensitization to the hapten diphenylcyclopropenone (DPC). The rearrangement uses TRBV2 and TRBJ2-5, with D possibly being TRBD1 (5 bases). The sequence derives from a woman between 18 and 30 years old with alopecia areata. Some clones in this sample may be carry-over from other donors' samples. The CDR3 nucleotides read TGTGCCAGCAGTGCAGGGCAAGAGACCCAGTACTTC. As protein: CASSAGQETQYF.